The 27 T cell receptor beta chains given below trace back to one sample, sequenced in a study of tumor-infiltrating lymphocytes in localized non-small cell lung cancer (dated by TCRdb to 2020 to 2023). Receptor amplification or capture employed the immunoSEQ multiplex PCR assay. This immuneACCESS table, as held by TCRdb, lists in-frame sequences with V and J called but not all clones. Of the missing ones, under half trace to an unresolved V gene in checked studies; the others have no known cause. Present in this sample are some 22,000 clones, approximately 80% of which were seen just once. In total, the top ten clones hold roughly 3.5% of the sample. The sequenced sample consisted of lung tumor tissue. These receptors were obtained from a human donor with non-small cell lung cancer.

The CDR3 loop is CASSLGGNQETQYF. CDR3 nucleotides: TGCGCCAGCAGCTTGGGGGGGAACCAAGAGACCCAGTACTTC. The genes are TRBV5-1 and TRBJ2-5; either TRBD1 or TRBD2 may fit D (5 bases each). The CDR3 has 14 amino acids. Trimming cost V 0 bases and J 0 bases, with 6 bases left between them. CDR1 is SGHRS and CDR2 is YFSETQ in the germline V gene. The complete variable domain, with remaining parts taken from reference TRBV5-1 and TRBJ2-5, reads KAGVTQTPRYLIKTRGQQVTLSCSPISGHRSVSWYQQTPGQGLQFLFEYFSETQRNKGNFPGRFSGRQFSNSRSEMNVSTLELGDSALYLCASSLGGNQETQYFGPGTRLLVL.

The V call is TRBV11-3, the J call TRBJ2-3; possibly TRBD1 or TRBD2 for D (5 bases each). Trimming pared 1 base from V and 2 bases from J, leaving 19 bases between. This CDR3 spans 18 amino acids. CDR1 SGHNT and CDR2 YENEEA come from the germline V gene. CDR3: CASSLGTGPFPYTDTQYF. CDR3 DNA: TGTGCCAGCAGCTTAGGGACGGGACCCTTTCCCTACACAGATACGCAGTATTTT. Combining the CDR3 with reference TRBV11-3 and TRBJ2-3 gives the whole variable domain EAGVVQSPRYKIIEKKQPVAFWCNPISGHNTLYWYLQNLGQGPELLIRYENEEAVDDSQLPKDRFSAERLKGVDSTLKIQPAELGDSAVYLCASSLGTGPFPYTDTQYFGPGTRLTVL.

The chain has TRBV11-2 and TRBJ1-2; 7 positions agree with TRBD1. This CDR3 has 14 amino acids. J lost 5 bases, V lost 5 bases, and 8 bases had no gene match. Germline V gives CDR1 SGHAT, CDR2 FQNNGV. CDR3 sequence (DNA): TGTGCCAGCAGCCGGGGGACAGCAGAATATGGCTACACCTTC. Translating gives CASSRGTAEYGYTF.

The chain uses TRBV4-1 and TRBJ2-1; D is unclear. Looked up from germline, CDR1 is MGHRA and CDR2 is YSYEKL. The CDR3 covers 13 residues. With 1 base removed from V and 10 bases from J, the gap between germline ends came to 11 bases. CDR3 region: CASSQGPTREQFF. The CDR3 nucleotides read TGCGCCAGCAGCCAAGGTCCAACCAGGGAGCAGTTCTTC.

The chain links TRBV5-4 to TRBJ2-1, with a tentative D call TRBD2 (6 bases). The CDR3 has 16 amino acids. From germline, CDR1 is SGHNT and CDR2 YYREEE (reference sequence). V was clipped by 4 bases and J by 2 bases, with 16 bases between them. The CDR3 reads CASSPGMGGPYNEQFF. CDR3 sequence (DNA): TGTGCCAGCAGCCCGGGGATGGGAGGACCCTACAATGAGCAGTTCTTC.

The CDR3 DNA is TGCAGCGTTGAACCTACAGGGTCCGACACTGAAGCTTTCTTT. Amino acid sequence: CSVEPTGSDTEAFF. The rearrangement joins TRBV29-1 to TRBJ1-1; maybe TRBD1 (6 bases). Germline V gives CDR1 SQVTM, CDR2 ANQGSEA. V dropped 2 bases and J dropped 3 bases, with 13 bases sitting between them. The CDR3 has 14 residues. Based on the CDR3 plus reference TRBV29-1 and TRBJ1-1, the full variable domain is SAVISQKPSRDICQRGTSLTIQCQVDSQVTMMFWYRQQPGQSLTLIATANQGSEATYESGFVIDKFPISRPNLTFSTLTVSNMSPEDSSIYLCSVEPTGSDTEAFFGQGTRLTVV.

The V and J genes are TRBV10-3 and TRBJ2-5; D gene ambiguous. Per germline, CDR1 ENHRY and CDR2 SYGVKD. V was shortened by 2 bases and J by 2 bases, with 6 bases between the two germline ends. CDR3 length equals 13 residues. The CDR3 sequence: CAISEAGQETQYF. As DNA, the CDR3 is TGTGCCATCAGTGAGGCAGGTCAAGAGACCCAGTACTTC.

The chain is built from TRBV10-3 and TRBJ2-1, with TRBD2 identical over 9 bases. V shed 6 bases, J shed 6 bases, and the junction held 6 bases outside the gene matches. Germline V gene sequence: CDR1 ENHRY, CDR2 SYGVKD. The CDR3 contains 14 residues. In nucleotides, the CDR3 is TGTGCCATCAGAATAGCGGGAGAGGGCAATGAGCAGTTCTTC. Amino acid sequence: CAIRIAGEGNEQFF.

The rearrangement joins TRBV7-2 to TRBJ2-7, with 7 nucleotides matching TRBD2. CDR3 length: 13 residues. With V trimmed by 5 bases and J by 6 bases, 7 bases remained unmatched. In germline, CDR1 is SGHTA, CDR2 FQGNSA. In DNA, the CDR3 is TGTGCCAGCAGCCCCCCGGGAGGCCGCGAGCAGTACTTC. It encodes CASSPPGGREQYF.

V is TRBV7-9 and J is TRBJ2-1; TRBD2 matches 11 bases. The length of the CDR3 is 16 residues. The junction had 3 bases not matched to a gene; V was cut back by 5 bases and J by 0 bases. CDR1 is SEHNR and CDR2 is FQNEAQ in the germline V gene (reference sequence). Here the CDR3 reads CASSPSGRSSYNEQFF. In DNA, the CDR3 is TGTGCCAGCAGCCCTAGCGGGAGGAGCTCCTACAATGAGCAGTTCTTC.

The chain carries TRBV11-2 and TRBJ1-3; tentative D call: TRBD1 (6 bases). Germline loops: CDR1 SGHAT, CDR2 FQNNGV. The CDR3 sequence is 16 residues long. With 5 bases removed from V and 0 bases from J, the gap between germline ends came to 14 bases. The CDR3 here is CASSDGTFHSGNTIYF. The CDR3 nucleotides are TGTGCCAGCAGCGACGGGACATTTCACTCTGGAAACACCATATATTTT.

This rearrangement joins TRBV28 to TRBJ1-5; unclear D gene. Germline CDR1 MDHEN, CDR2 SYDVKM. This CDR3 has 13 residues. V lost 3 bases to trimming and J lost 4 bases, with 7 bases between them. CDR3 protein: CASSFGRNQPQHF. CDR3 nucleotide sequence: TGTGCCAGCAGTTTTGGCCGAAATCAGCCCCAGCATTTT. Complete variable domain (other parts from reference TRBV28 and TRBJ1-5): DVKVTQSSRYLVKRTGEKVFLECVQDMDHENMFWYRQDPGLGLRLIYFSYDVKMKEKGDIPEGYSVSREKKERFSLILESASTNQTSMYLCASSFGRNQPQHFGDGTRLSIL.

This clone showed up just once. The CDR3 bases are TGTGCCAGCAGCCAAGGGGGCGGCAGGTGGGAGACCCAGTACTTC. This translates into CASSQGGGRWETQYF. The chain has TRBV14 and TRBJ2-5; possible D gene TRBD1, 5 bases. Deletions cut 1 base from V and 5 bases from J, with 14 bases between. Germline CDR1 reads SGHDN; CDR2 reads FVKESK. The CDR3 runs to 15 residues.

A single count supports this clone. The V and J genes are TRBV29-1 and TRBJ2-7; TRBD2 agrees at 10 bases. The CDR3 is 16 residues long. The germline CDR1 and CDR2 sequences are SQVTM and ANQGSEA. The J segment lost 3 bases and the V segment lost 7 bases, leaving 15 bases of the junction unmatched. CDR3 sequence: CSALGLAESSRYEQYF. The CDR3 region has the DNA TGCAGCGCCCTAGGACTAGCGGAGTCCTCACGCTACGAGCAGTACTTC.

The chain couples TRBV19 to TRBJ1-3; D perhaps matches TRBD1 (5 bases). V shed 5 bases and J shed 0 bases, with 8 bases lying between them. From germline, CDR1 is LNHDA and CDR2 SQIVND (reference sequence). The CDR3 spans 14 residues. For the CDR3, the DNA is TGTGCCAGTAGTCCACAGGTCTCTGGAAACACCATATATTTT. Its translation is CASSPQVSGNTIYF.

This clone was recorded a few times. The V and J genes are TRBV5-5 and TRBJ1-5, with 7 bases that match TRBD1. This CDR3 is built from 16 residues. After removal of 2 bases from V and 4 bases from J, the junction contained 9 bases not matched to a gene. CDR1 SGHKS and CDR2 YYEKEE come from the germline V gene (reference sequence). The CDR3 loop is CASSLSPGGRNQPQHF. In DNA, the CDR3 is TGTGCCAGCAGCTTATCCCCAGGGGGTAGGAATCAGCCCCAGCATTTT.

This clone appeared a few times. The gene calls are TRBV1 and TRBJ2-3; the table gives TRBD2 as D, unverified against the DNA. TRBV1 represents a pseudogene. This CDR3 spans 16 amino acids. In nucleotides, the CDR3 is TGCACCAGCAGCCGTGGAAGTCGGGGAGGCACAGATACGCAGTATTTT. Translating gives CTSSRGSRGGTDTQYF.

This clone ranks as medium-sized (0.01 to 0.1%). The CDR3, as DNA: TGCGCCAGCAGCCAAGGACGGGTGGGGGCCAACGTCCTGACTTTC. Translation gives CASSQGRVGANVLTF. V gene TRBV4-3 combines with J gene TRBJ2-6; D gene ambiguous. Germline V lookup: CDR1 LGHNA, CDR2 YSLEER. Trimming took off 1 base at V and 4 bases at J, with 8 bases between the two ends. The CDR3 extends over 15 amino acids.

This chain links TRBV5-6 with TRBJ1-2; D gene uncertain. The CDR3 runs to 13 residues. Trimming stripped 1 base from V and 2 bases from J, with 6 bases between. Germline V gives CDR1 SGHDT, CDR2 YYEEEE. For the CDR3, the DNA is TGTGCCAGCAGCTTGTCGGCCAACTATGGCTACACCTTC. It is translated as CASSLSANYGYTF. Full variable domain (rest looked up from reference TRBV5-6 and TRBJ1-2): DAGVTQSPTHLIKTRGQQVTLRCSPKSGHDTVSWYQQALGQGPQFIFQYYEEEERQRGNFPDRFSGHQFPNYSSELNVNALLLGDSALYLCASSLSANYGYTFGSGTRLTVV.

The chain has TRBV4-3 and TRBJ1-2, with D perhaps TRBD1 (6 bases). Looked up from germline, CDR1 is LGHNA and CDR2 is YSLEER. The V gene lost 0 bases and the J gene lost 8 bases, with 13 bases spanning the gap. CDR3 size: 14 residues. The CDR3 protein is CASSQDIGGWGYTF. In DNA form, the CDR3 reads TGCGCCAGCAGCCAAGATATCGGGGGCTGGGGCTACACCTTC.

The chain combines TRBV9 with TRBJ1-2; D gene unclear. The CDR3 runs 13 residues. Germline loops: CDR1 SGDLS, CDR2 YYNGEE. Trimming removed 2 bases from V and 1 base from J, with 6 bases in between. CDR3 DNA: TGTGCCAGCAGCGTCGGGGTTAACTATGGCTACACCTTC. As protein: CASSVGVNYGYTF.

The chain links TRBV4-3 to TRBJ1-4; 8 bases match TRBD1. Germline lookup yields CDR1 LGHNA and CDR2 YSLEER. V was clipped by 6 bases and J by 8 bases; unmatched bases: 8. This CDR3 contains 14 residues. The CDR3 region is CASRQTGAGEKLFF. CDR3 bases: TGCGCCAGCAGACAGACAGGGGCGGGGGAAAAACTGTTTTTT.

The CDR3 nucleotides read TGTGCCTGGAGTACAGGGTTGGCAGATACGCAGTATTTT. Translated: CAWSTGLADTQYF. The chain has TRBV30 and TRBJ2-3, with D perhaps matching TRBD1 (6 bases). Germline V gene data show CDR1 as GTSNPN and CDR2 as SVGIG (reference sequence). The CDR3 spans 13 residues. V lost 2 bases, J lost 4 bases, and 10 bases lay in between.

The rearrangement uses TRBV7-9 and TRBJ2-5; 11 bases are a match to TRBD1. Trimming removed 7 bases from V and 3 bases from J; junction bases left unmatched: 7. CDR1 is SEHNR and CDR2 is FQNEAQ in the germline V gene (reference sequence). CDR3 length equals 15 residues. This CDR3 is CASTPDRGQEETQYF. The DNA for the CDR3 is TGTGCCAGCACCCCGGACAGGGGGCAAGAAGAGACCCAGTACTTC.

V gene TRBV14 combines with J gene TRBJ2-7; D is ambiguous. The CDR3 runs to 11 residues. Between the trimmed V and J ends, which lost 3 bases and 4 bases, there was a span of 4 bases. The germline gives CDR1 SGHDN, CDR2 FVKESK. CDR3 amino acids: CASSHFYEQYF. DNA for the CDR3: TGTGCCAGCAGCCATTTTTACGAGCAGTACTTC.

The chain couples TRBV28 to TRBJ1-2; D is ambiguous. This CDR3 has 14 amino acids. Germline V lookup: CDR1 MDHEN, CDR2 SYDVKM. V gave up 4 bases and J gave up 2 bases, with 11 bases separating them. DNA of the CDR3: TGTGCCAGCAGTTCGGGATCCCTGAACTATGGCTACACCTTC. The encoded protein is CASSSGSLNYGYTF.

The J gene is TRBJ2-2, the V gene TRBV6-5; a possible D gene is TRBD2 (6 bases). V was cut by 5 bases and J by 6 bases, with 7 bases left in between. Germline assignment: CDR1 MNHEY and CDR2 SVGAGI. This CDR3 region has 12 residues. The CDR3 bases are TGTGCCAGCAGTCGGGAGTCCGGGGAGCTGTTTTTT. Translation gives CASSRESGELFF.